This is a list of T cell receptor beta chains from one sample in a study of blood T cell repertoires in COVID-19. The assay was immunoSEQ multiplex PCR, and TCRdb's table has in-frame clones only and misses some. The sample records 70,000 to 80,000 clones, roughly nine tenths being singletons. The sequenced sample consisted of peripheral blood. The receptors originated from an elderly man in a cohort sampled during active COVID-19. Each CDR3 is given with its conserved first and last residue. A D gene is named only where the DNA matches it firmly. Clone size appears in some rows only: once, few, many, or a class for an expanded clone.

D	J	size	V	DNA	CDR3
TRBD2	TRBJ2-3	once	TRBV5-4	TGTGCCAGCAGCCCCGGGACTAGCAAGTTATCAGATACGCAGTATTTT	CASSPGTSKLSDTQYF
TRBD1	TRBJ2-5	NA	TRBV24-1	TGTGCCACCAGTGATCCAACAGGGGGAGGAATAGAGACCCAGTACTTC	CATSDPTGGGIETQYF
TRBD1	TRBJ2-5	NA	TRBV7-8	TGTGCCAGCAGCCCTGGACAGGGGGCGGTAAGGAAAGAGACCCAGTACTTC	CASSPGQGAVRKETQYF
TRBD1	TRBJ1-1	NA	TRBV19	TGTGCCAGTACCAACCCGGCGGACAGGAATGAAGCTTTCTTT	CASTNPADRNEAFF
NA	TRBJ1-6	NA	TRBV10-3	TGTGCCATCAAGGACACTGGCGATTCACCCCTCCACTTT	CAIKDTGDSPLHF
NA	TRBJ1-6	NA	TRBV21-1	TGTGCCAGCAGCAAAATAGGACGGGTCGGGGAGAATAAGTCACCCCTCCACTTT	CASSKIGRVGENKSPLHF
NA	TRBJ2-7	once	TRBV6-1	TGTGCCAGCAGTGAAGCTGCTTACTCCGGCTACGAGCAGTACTTC	CASSEAAYSGYEQYF
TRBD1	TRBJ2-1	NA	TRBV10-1	TGCGCCAGCAGTGAGTTCGACAGGGGTCCCCTAAACAATGAGCAGTTCTTC	CASSEFDRGPLNNEQFF
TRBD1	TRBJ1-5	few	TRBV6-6	TGTGCCAGCAGCCGATCAAAGACAGGGGGCGATCAGCCCCAGCATTTT	CASSRSKTGGDQPQHF
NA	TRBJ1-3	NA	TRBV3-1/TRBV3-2	TGTGCCAGCACCGCAAGGGAGGTGCTCGGGAACACCATATATTTT	CASTAREVLGNTIYF
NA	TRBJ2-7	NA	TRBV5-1	TGCGCCAGCAGTAGGGACTCGAGCTCCTACGAGCAGTACTTC	CASSRDSSSYEQYF
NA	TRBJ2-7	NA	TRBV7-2	TGTGCCAGCAGCGAATGGGGGGGGCCAGGGGAGCAGTACTTC	CASSEWGGPGEQYF
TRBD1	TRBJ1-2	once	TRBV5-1	TGCGCCAGCAGCGTGTCACAGGGGGCAATTGGCTACACCTTC	CASSVSQGAIGYTF
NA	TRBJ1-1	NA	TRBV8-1	TGTGGCAGTGCATCCGCAGCCCTCCCAGCGATGCCAGGGCCCCCGGGAGCTTTCTTT	CGSASAALPAMPGPPGAFF
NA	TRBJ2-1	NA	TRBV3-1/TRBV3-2	TGTGCCAGCAGCCAAAGGGGGGGTTACAATGAGCAGTTCTTC	CASSQRGGYNEQFF
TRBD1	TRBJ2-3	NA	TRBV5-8	TGTGCCAGCAGCTCACCACCCGGGACAGGGTTCACAGATACGCAGTATTTT	CASSSPPGTGFTDTQYF
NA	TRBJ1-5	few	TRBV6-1	TGTGCCAGCAGTGAAGCCTCCTTCGGGTATGATCAGCCCCAGCATTTT	CASSEASFGYDQPQHF
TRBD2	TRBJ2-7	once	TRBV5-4	TGTGCCAGCAGCTTCGGGGGTAGCGGGGGCGACTACGAGCAGTACTTC	CASSFGGSGGDYEQYF
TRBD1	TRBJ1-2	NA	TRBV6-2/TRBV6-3	TGTGCCAGCAGTACTCGGGACAGGGTTCGGTATGGCTACACCTTC	CASSTRDRVRYGYTF
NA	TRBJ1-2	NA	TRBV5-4	TGTGCCAGCAGCCCTCAGGGTGTCTATGGCTACACCTTC	CASSPQGVYGYTF
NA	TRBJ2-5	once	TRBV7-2	TGTGCCAGCGGCCCGGGGGTCCAAGAGACCCAGTACTTC	CASGPGVQETQYF
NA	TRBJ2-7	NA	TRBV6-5	TGTGCCAGCAGTTACTCGAAGGGGAGGCACGAGCAGTACTTC	CASSYSKGRHEQYF
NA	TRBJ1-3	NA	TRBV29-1	TGCAGCGTTGCCCTGGCAGGGTGGTCTGGAAACACCATATATTTT	CSVALAGWSGNTIYF
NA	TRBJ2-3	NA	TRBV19	TGTGCCAGTAGTACTCCAGGGGGGCGCACAGATACGCAGTATTTT	CASSTPGGRTDTQYF
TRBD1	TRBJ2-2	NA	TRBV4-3	TGCGCCAGCAGCCAAGGTCGGGCAGGGGGCCTCACCGGGGAGCTGTTTTTT	CASSQGRAGGLTGELFF
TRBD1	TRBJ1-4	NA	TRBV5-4	TGTGCCAGCAGCTTGGGACCAGGGGGGAATGAAAAACTGTTTTTT	CASSLGPGGNEKLFF
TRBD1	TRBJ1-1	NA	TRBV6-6	TGTGCCAGCAGTCACGGACAGGCGAACACTGAAGCTTTCTTT	CASSHGQANTEAFF
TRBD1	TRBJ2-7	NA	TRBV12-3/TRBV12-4	TGTGCCAGCACTCAGACAGGGTACGAGCAGTACTTC	CASTQTGYEQYF
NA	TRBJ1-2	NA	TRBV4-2	TGTGCCAGCAGCCAAGATCTGGGGGGGCAAGACTATGGCTACACCTTC	CASSQDLGGQDYGYTF
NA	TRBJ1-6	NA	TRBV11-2	TGTGCCAGCAGCTTATCAGCTAAGGGGAATAATTCACCCCTCCACTTT	CASSLSAKGNNSPLHF
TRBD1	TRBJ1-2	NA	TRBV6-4	TGTGCCAGCAGTCAACCCGGGACAGGCGATGGCTACACCTTC	CASSQPGTGDGYTF
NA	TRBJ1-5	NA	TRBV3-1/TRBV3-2	TGTGCCAGCAGCCAAGGAGCAGGGCACAATCAGCCCCAGCATTTT	CASSQGAGHNQPQHF
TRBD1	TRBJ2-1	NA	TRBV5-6	TGTGCCAGCAGCACGACAGGGGGCGCTCACAATGAGCAGTTCTTC	CASSTTGGAHNEQFF
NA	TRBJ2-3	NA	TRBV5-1	TGCGCCAGCAGCTTACCAGGGGATCGCACAGATACGCAGTATTTT	CASSLPGDRTDTQYF
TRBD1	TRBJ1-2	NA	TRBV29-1	TGCAGCGTTCTGAAACAGGGGCCTCAGGATGGCTACACCTTC	CSVLKQGPQDGYTF
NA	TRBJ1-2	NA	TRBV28	TGTGCCAGCAGTCCGGAGTGGGGGGGCTATGGCTACACCTTC	CASSPEWGGYGYTF
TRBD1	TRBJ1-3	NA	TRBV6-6	TGTGCCAGCAGGGGACCAGGGGGCACAGGAAACACCATATATTTT	CASRGPGGTGNTIYF
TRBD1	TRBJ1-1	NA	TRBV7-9	TGTGCCAGCAGCCGCGGACAGGGTGGGACTGAAGCTTTCTTT	CASSRGQGGTEAFF
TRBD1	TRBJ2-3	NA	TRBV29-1	TGCAGCGCCGGGACAGGGGCGGATACGCAGTATTTT	CSAGTGADTQYF
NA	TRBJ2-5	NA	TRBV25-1	TGTGCCAGCAGTCAGGGGCCCAGGGCTCAAGAGACCCAGTACTTC	CASSQGPRAQETQYF
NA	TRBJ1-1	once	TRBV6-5	TGTGCCAGCAGTTACCCGGGAGTATTAGGGACTGAAGCTTTCTTT	CASSYPGVLGTEAFF
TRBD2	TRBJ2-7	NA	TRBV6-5	TGTGCCAGCAGAACCGTAGGACTAGCGGCATACGAGCAGTACTTC	CASRTVGLAAYEQYF
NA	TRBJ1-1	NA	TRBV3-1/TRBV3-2	TGTGCCAGCAGCCACTACCAGGAAACTGAAGCTTTCTTT	CASSHYQETEAFF
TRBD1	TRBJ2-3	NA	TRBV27	TGTGCCAGCAGTTTAAGGTCAGGGGGCGCCGATACGCAGTATTTT	CASSLRSGGADTQYF
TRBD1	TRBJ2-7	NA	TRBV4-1	TGCGCCAGCAGCCCCGGGACAGGGGAACTATACGAGCAGTACTTC	CASSPGTGELYEQYF
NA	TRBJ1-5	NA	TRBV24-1	TGTGCCACCAGTGATTCATACAGAGATAGCAATCAGCCCCAGCATTTT	CATSDSYRDSNQPQHF
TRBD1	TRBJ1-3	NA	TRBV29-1	TGCAGCGTAAAGGGACAGGCGAAGAGCTCTGGAAACACCATATATTTT	CSVKGQAKSSGNTIYF